What follows are 9 T cell receptor beta chains derived from one specimen sequenced in a study of Ad26.COV2.S vaccination and SARS-CoV-2 variants. Documented treatment: about 20 received Ad26.COV2.S at low or high dose, single or two shots; 5 received placebo; per-sample allocation not given. After the first vaccine or placebo injection, samples were drawn on day 63. Generated by immunoSEQ multiplex PCR, the TCRdb table keeps only in-frame clones and is missing some. The table has about 320,000 clones, 85% seen once. The sequencing here drew on peripheral blood, taken in a trial of Ad26.COV2.S vaccine versus placebo. Source of these receptors: a person aged 18-65 years who received the Ad26.COV2.S COVID-19 vaccine or a placebo.

The chain couples TRBV2 to TRBJ1-5, with D possibly being TRBD1 (5 bases). Looked up from germline, CDR1 is SNHLY and CDR2 is FYNNEI. The CDR3 is made up of 13 amino acids. V was cut by 7 bases and J by 9 bases, with 16 bases left in between. As DNA, the CDR3 is TGTGCCAGCACCGGGGAAGGGGTGAGGCCCCAGCATTTT. Its protein is CASTGEGVRPQHF.

The chain is built from TRBV15 and TRBJ2-5; 9 bases line up with TRBD1. CDR3 length: 16 residues. CDR1 and CDR2 from the germline V gene are LNHNV and YYDKDF (reference sequence). V was pared by 3 bases and J by 5 bases, with 10 bases of the junction left unmatched. The CDR3 here is CATSRRQGEVAETQYF. The CDR3 region has the DNA TGTGCCACCAGCAGGCGACAGGGGGAGGTTGCCGAGACCCAGTACTTC.

This clone was detected only a few times. The chain is built from TRBV24-1 and TRBJ2-2, with no clear D. Trimming left V 4 bases short and J 5 bases short, with 7 bases between. The CDR3 has 13 amino acids. The V gene's germline CDR1 is KGHDR and CDR2 SFDVKD. For the CDR3, the DNA is TGTGCCACCAGTGAAGACGGGACCGGGGAGCTGTTTTTT. Translating gives CATSEDGTGELFF.

The CDR3 loop is CASSSRTGGETQYF. In nucleotides, the CDR3 is TGTGCCAGCAGCTCCCGGACAGGGGGGGAGACCCAGTACTTC. This rearrangement joins TRBV11-2 to TRBJ2-5, with 10 bases fitting TRBD1. CDR3 length equals 14 residues. J was trimmed by 5 bases and V by 4 bases; bases with no gene match: 4. The germline V gene has CDR1 SGHAT and CDR2 FQNNGV.

This clone has only one observation. The gene calls are TRBV5-4 and TRBJ1-1, with 7 bases that match TRBD1. Losses at the gene ends were 5 bases for V and 7 bases for J; bases not matched to a gene: 11. CDR3 size: 14 residues. Germline CDR1 SGHNT, CDR2 YYREEE (reference sequence). CDR3 in amino acids: CASRSWGQSREAFF. The DNA of the CDR3 is TGTGCCAGCAGATCCTGGGGACAGTCACGTGAAGCTTTCTTT.

The chain has TRBV19 and TRBJ2-6; D call uncertain. Trimming removed 5 bases from V and 1 base from J, with 21 bases in between. The length of the CDR3 is 19 residues. Per germline, CDR1 LNHDA and CDR2 SQIVND (reference sequence). The CDR3 sequence: CASSPRPILTPSGANVLTF. CDR3 nucleotides: TGTGCCAGTAGTCCCCGTCCGATACTAACTCCGTCTGGGGCCAACGTCCTGACTTTC.

This sequence joins TRBV2 and TRBJ1-5; the D gene is possibly TRBD1 (5 bases). The CDR3 covers 14 residues. V was pared by 2 bases and J by 6 bases, with 11 bases between. The germline CDR1 and CDR2 sequences are SNHLY and FYNNEI. The CDR3 sequence is CASSEQGVFQPQHF. CDR3 bases: TGTGCCAGCAGTGAACAGGGAGTCTTTCAGCCCCAGCATTTT.

The DNA for the CDR3 is TGTGCCAGCAGTTTCGGGGGGAGTCAAGAGACCCAGTACTTC. The encoded protein is CASSFGGSQETQYF. The chain is built from TRBV9 and TRBJ2-5; 7 nucleotides match TRBD2. This CDR3 contains 14 residues. Germline V gene lookup returns CDR1 SGDLS and CDR2 YYNGEE. V dropped 5 bases and J dropped 2; count of bases not matched to a gene: 6.

This chain links TRBV6-5 with TRBJ2-4; no reliable D call. V gave up 6 bases and J gave up 1 base, with 10 bases separating them. The CDR3 runs 14 residues. The germline CDR1 and CDR2 sequences are MNHEY and SVGAGI. The CDR3 protein is CASSLGLAKNIQYF. The CDR3 nucleotides read TGTGCCAGCAGCCTCGGCTTGGCCAAAAACATTCAGTACTTC.